This TCR beta chain was identified during a study of preoperative IRX-2 immunotherapy in early breast cancer. The treatment was: preoperative locoregional IRX-2 cytokine immunotherapy. Sequenced by immunoSEQ multiplex PCR; TCRdb stores in-frame clones only, minus some. The sample shows 75,000 to 100,000 clones, 80% to 90% of them seen only once. Deletions cut 5 bases from V and 2 bases from J, with 4 bases between. There are 12 residues in the CDR3. The germline gives CDR1 SQVTM, CDR2 ANQGSEA. This clonotype was obtained from a human donor with breast cancer. The chain links TRBV29-1 to TRBJ2-6; no reliable D call. The sample was tumor tissue, taken after IRX-2 immunotherapy. CDR3 nucleotide sequence: TGCAGCGTTCCAACTGGGGCCAACGTCCTGACTTTC. Translation: CSVPTGANVLTF.